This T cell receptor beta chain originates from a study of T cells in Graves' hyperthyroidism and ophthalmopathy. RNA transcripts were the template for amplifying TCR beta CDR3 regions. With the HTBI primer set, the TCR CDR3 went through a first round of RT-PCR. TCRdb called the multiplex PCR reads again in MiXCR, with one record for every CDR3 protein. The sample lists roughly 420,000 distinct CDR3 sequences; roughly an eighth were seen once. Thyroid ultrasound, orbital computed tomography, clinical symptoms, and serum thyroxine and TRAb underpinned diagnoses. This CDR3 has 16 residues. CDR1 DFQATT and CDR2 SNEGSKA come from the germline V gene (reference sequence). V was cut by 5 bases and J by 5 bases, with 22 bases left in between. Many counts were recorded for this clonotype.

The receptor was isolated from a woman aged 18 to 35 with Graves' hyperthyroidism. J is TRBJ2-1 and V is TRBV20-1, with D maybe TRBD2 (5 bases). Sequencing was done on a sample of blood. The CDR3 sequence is CSAPLNAGASNNEQFF. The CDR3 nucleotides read TGCAGTGCTCCGCTTAACGCGGGCGCCTCTAACAATGAGCAGTTCTTC.